A selection of T cell receptor beta chains follows, all from one sample in a study of vaccination effects on CD4 cells after COVID-19. The assay was immunoSEQ multiplex PCR, and TCRdb's table has in-frame clones only and misses some. The sample yields roughly 59,000 clones, roughly 80% seen once. Their specific antigens are unknown. The specimen was CD4+ T cells from PBMCs cultured with HCoV-OC43 spike peptides, collected after COVID-19 vaccination. Receptors were obtained from a human donor who received a COVID-19 vaccine. The CDR3 runs from the conserved cysteine through the conserved F or W. Fields, in order: J gene, V gene, clone size, D gene, CDR3 protein, CDR3 DNA. D genes are given only for firm matches. Only some rows state a clone size, as once, few, many or a class for expanded clones.

>TRBJ1-5|TRBV7-9|few|TRBD1
CASSLGTGFNQPQHF
TGTGCCAGCAGCTTAGGGACAGGATTCAATCAGCCCCAGCATTTT
>TRBJ1-6|TRBV30|.|.
CAWSVGSTMTPLHF
TGTGCCTGGAGTGTAGGCAGCACCATGACACCCCTCCACTTT
>TRBJ1-2|TRBV12-3/TRBV12-4|.|.
CASSFQGYGGYTF
TGTGCCAGCAGTTTTCAAGGGTACGGTGGCTACACCTTC
>TRBJ2-5|TRBV6-6|.|TRBD1
CASSSTGGETQYF
TGTGCCAGCAGTTCTACAGGGGGGGAGACCCAGTACTTC
>TRBJ2-5|TRBV4-2|.|.
CASSLTDGLQETQYF
TGTGCCAGCAGCCTGACAGACGGATTACAAGAGACCCAGTACTTC
>TRBJ1-2|TRBV3-1/TRBV3-2|.|.
CASSQVGNANYGYTF
TGTGCCAGCAGCCAAGTGGGGAACGCTAACTATGGCTACACCTTC
>TRBJ2-5|TRBV6-1|once|.
CASSESQRGGYQETQYF
TGTGCCAGCAGTGAAAGTCAGAGGGGGGGGTACCAAGAGACCCAGTACTTC
>TRBJ1-2|TRBV19|.|TRBD1
CASRTSRGLSYGYTF
TGTGCCAGTAGGACCTCCAGGGGGCTTAGCTATGGCTACACCTTC
>TRBJ1-2|TRBV27|few|.
CASRTIFNYGYTF
TGTGCCAGCAGAACAATCTTTAACTATGGCTACACCTTC
>TRBJ2-5|TRBV6-5|few|TRBD1
CASTDLTGSVETQYF
TGTGCCAGCACCGATTTGACAGGGAGCGTAGAGACCCAGTACTTC
>TRBJ1-2|TRBV5-1|.|TRBD1
CASSFLTGDQDGYTF
TGCGCCAGCAGCTTCCTTACAGGGGATCAGGATGGCTACACCTTC
>TRBJ2-1|TRBV6-5|.|TRBD1
CASRSGTGTNEQFF
TGTGCCAGCAGATCCGGGACAGGGACCAATGAGCAGTTCTTC
>TRBJ2-2|TRBV27|.|.
CASSLFQQAGELFF
TGTGCCAGCAGTTTATTCCAGCAGGCCGGGGAGCTGTTTTTT
>TRBJ2-3|TRBV28|.|.
CASSSARTDTQYF
TGTGCCAGCAGTTCGGCTCGCACAGATACGCAGTATTTT
>TRBJ2-2|TRBV10-3|.|.
CAISERGQGKTGELFF
TGTGCCATCAGTGAGCGGGGGCAGGGGAAGACCGGGGAGCTGTTTTTT
>TRBJ1-1|TRBV24-1|few|.
CATLGGGWNTEAFF
TGTGCCACCCTCGGAGGGGGGTGGAACACTGAAGCTTTCTTT
>TRBJ1-5|TRBV24-1|.|TRBD1
CATSDSDRGVNQPQHF
TGTGCCACCAGTGATTCGGACAGGGGAGTCAATCAGCCCCAGCATTTT
>TRBJ1-1|TRBV4-2|.|TRBD1
CASSQPDDRASGGAFF
TGTGCCAGCAGCCAACCAGACGACAGGGCGTCGGGGGGAGCTTTCTTT
>TRBJ1-2|TRBV10-3|.|TRBD1
CAIFQQGAGGYTF
TGTGCCATATTCCAACAGGGGGCTGGTGGCTACACCTTC